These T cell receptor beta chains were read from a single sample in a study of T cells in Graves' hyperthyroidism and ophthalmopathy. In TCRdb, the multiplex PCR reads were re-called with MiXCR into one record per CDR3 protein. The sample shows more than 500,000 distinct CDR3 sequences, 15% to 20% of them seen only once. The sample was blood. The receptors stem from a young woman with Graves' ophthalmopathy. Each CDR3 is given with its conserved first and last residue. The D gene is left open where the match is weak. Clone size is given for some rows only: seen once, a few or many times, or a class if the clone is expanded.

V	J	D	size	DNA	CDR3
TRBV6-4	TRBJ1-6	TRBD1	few	TGTGCCAGCAGCAAAGACAGGGCGGTGAATTCACCCCTCCACTTT	CASSKDRAVNSPLHF
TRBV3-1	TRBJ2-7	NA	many	TGTGCCAGCAGCCAAGCAGCCTACGAGCAGTACTTC	CASSQAAYEQYF
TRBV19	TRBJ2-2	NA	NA	TGTGCCAGTGACAAGAACACCGGGGAGCTGTTTTTT	CASDKNTGELFF
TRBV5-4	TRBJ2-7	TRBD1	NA	TGTGCCAGCAGTTTGCCGGGACAGGGGACCTACGAGCAGTACTTC	CASSLPGQGTYEQYF
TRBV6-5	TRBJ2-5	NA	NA	TGTGCCAGCAGTTACTCTAGGGTCGAGACCCAGTACTTC	CASSYSRVETQYF
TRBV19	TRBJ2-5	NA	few	TGTGCCACCCAACAGCTGGAGACCCAGTACTTC	CATQQLETQYF
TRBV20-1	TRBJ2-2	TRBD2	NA	TGCAGTGCCCCCACTAGCGGGATTCTGGCAGGGGAGCTGTTTTTT	CSAPTSGILAGELFF
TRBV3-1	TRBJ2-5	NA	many	TGTGCCAGCAGCCAAGACAGCCAAGAGACCCAGTACTTC	CASSQDSQETQYF
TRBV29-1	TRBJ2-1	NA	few	TGCAGCGTCCGGTCGAACTTCTACAATGAGCAGTTCTTC	CSVRSNFYNEQFF
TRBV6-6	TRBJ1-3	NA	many	TGTGCCAGCAGTTACAGGGTTATAGGGAGCCGTCCCGGAAACACCATATATTTT	CASSYRVIGSRPGNTIYF
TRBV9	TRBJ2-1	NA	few	TGTGCCAGCAGCGTAGCTGGGCCGAATGAGCAGTTCTTC	CASSVAGPNEQFF
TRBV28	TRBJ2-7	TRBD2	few	TGTGCCAGCAGAGCCGGGACTAGCCTCTACGAGCAGTACTTC	CASRAGTSLYEQYF
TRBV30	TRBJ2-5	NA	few	TGTGCCTGGAACCCGGGGACGGGGGAAGAGACCCAGTACTTC	CAWNPGTGEETQYF
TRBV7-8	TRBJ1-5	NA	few	TGTGCCAGCAGCTTAGTAGCTGGGCAGGGTAGTCAGCCCCAGCATTTT	CASSLVAGQGSQPQHF
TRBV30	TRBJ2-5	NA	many	TGTGCCTGGAGTGAACCCCCTGTAGAGACCCAGTACTTC	CAWSEPPVETQYF
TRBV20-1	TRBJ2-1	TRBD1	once	TGCAGTGCTAGTCCGGGACAGAGTCGTAGAGAGCAGTTCTTC	CSASPGQSRREQFF
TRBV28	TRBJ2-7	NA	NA	TGTGCCTGCACCCCGGGCATCAACGAGCAGTACTTC	CACTPGINEQYF
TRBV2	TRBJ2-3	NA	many	TGTGCCAGCAGTGAGGATTTAGTTGATACGCAGTATTTT	CASSEDLVDTQYF
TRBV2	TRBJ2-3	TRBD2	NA	TGTGCCACTCTAGCGGGGGAAGATGATACGCAGTATTTT	CATLAGEDDTQYF
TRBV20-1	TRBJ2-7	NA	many	TGCAGTGCTCGCGACAGGCTATACGAGCAGTACTTC	CSARDRLYEQYF
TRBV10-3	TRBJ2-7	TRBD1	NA	TGTGCCATCAGCGAGACAGGGGTACCCTACGAGCAGTACTTC	CAISETGVPYEQYF
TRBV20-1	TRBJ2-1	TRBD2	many	TGCAGTGCTAGTGGACTAGCGGGAGGGCGGGGTGCCTACAATGAGCAGTTCTTC	CSASGLAGGRGAYNEQFF
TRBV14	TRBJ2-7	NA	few	TGTGCCAGCAGCCAAGAAGCTGGCACCTACGAGCAGTACTTC	CASSQEAGTYEQYF
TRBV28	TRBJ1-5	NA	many	TGTGCCAGCAGTTCCCCGTACGGCATCAATCAGCCCCAGCATTTT	CASSSPYGINQPQHF
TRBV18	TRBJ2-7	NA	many	TGTGCCAGCTCACCTCCCCAAGGGAGGGGGAGAGACGAGCAGTACTTC	CASSPPQGRGRDEQYF
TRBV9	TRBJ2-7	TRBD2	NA	TGTGCCAGCAGCAAACGGGGGGGTCTCTACGAGCAGTACTTC	CASSKRGGLYEQYF
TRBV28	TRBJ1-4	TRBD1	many	TGTGCCAGCAGTTCTCCCTCGGGGACAGGAGACGAAAAACTGTTTTTT	CASSSPSGTGDEKLFF
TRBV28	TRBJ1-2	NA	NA	TGTGCCAGCAGCTCTGGACGCCCCGGGGGCTACACCTTC	CASSSGRPGGYTF
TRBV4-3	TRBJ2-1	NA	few	TGCGCCAGCAGCCAGAGCGGAGCCTACAATGAGCAGTTCTTC	CASSQSGAYNEQFF